This T cell receptor beta chain is from a study of Graves' ophthalmopathy and Graves' hyperthyroidism. Transcripts of RNA were the source for amplifying TCR beta CDR3 regions. The library came from an HTBI-primed first-round RT-PCR and a second-round multiplex PCR. TCRdb re-derived calls from the multiplex PCR reads in MiXCR, one entry per CDR3 protein. The table records over 45,000 distinct CDR3 sequences, less than 65% of them present only once. The CDR3 has 13 residues. Trimming took 7 bases from V and 2 from J, leaving 12 bases between them. Germline assignment: CDR1 SQVTM and CDR2 ANQGSEA. This clonotype was seen just once.

This TCR derives from an adult man with Graves' ophthalmopathy. The chain joins TRBV29-1 to TRBJ2-1; D may be TRBD1 or TRBD2 (6 bases each). Sequenced sample: peripheral blood. The CDR3 reads CSGGAIPYNEQFF. The CDR3 nucleotides read TGCAGCGGGGGGGCGATCCCCTACAATGAGCAGTTCTTC.